Listed here is a single TCR beta chain. This sample is part of a study of T cells in Graves' hyperthyroidism and ophthalmopathy. The source material, RNA transcripts, was used to amplify TCR beta CDR3 regions. Primed by the HTBI set, a first-round RT-PCR was run on the TCR CDR3. TCRdb reprocessed the multiplex PCR reads via MiXCR and lists one record per CDR3 protein. Of around 580,000 distinct CDR3 sequences listed, around 46% were seen once; the top ten hold around 7.7%. No progression to ophthalmopathy during 18 months of follow-up defined stable disease. Each diagnosis was grounded in clinical symptoms, serum thyroxine and TRAb, thyroid ultrasound, and orbital computed tomography. The V gene's germline CDR1 is DFQATT and CDR2 SNEGSKA (reference sequence). The CDR3 has 13 amino acids. The V gene end was trimmed by 7 bases and the J gene end by 4 bases; junction bases not matched to a gene: 8.

The sequence was obtained from a woman aged 18-35 years with Graves' hyperthyroidism. The rearrangement uses TRBV20-1 and TRBJ2-7, with 9 bases lining up with TRBD2. The sequenced sample consisted of peripheral blood or thyroid tissue (not recorded which). Here the CDR3 reads CSVSSGSRYEQYF. CDR3 sequence (DNA): TGCAGTGTGAGTAGCGGGAGTCGGTACGAGCAGTACTTC.